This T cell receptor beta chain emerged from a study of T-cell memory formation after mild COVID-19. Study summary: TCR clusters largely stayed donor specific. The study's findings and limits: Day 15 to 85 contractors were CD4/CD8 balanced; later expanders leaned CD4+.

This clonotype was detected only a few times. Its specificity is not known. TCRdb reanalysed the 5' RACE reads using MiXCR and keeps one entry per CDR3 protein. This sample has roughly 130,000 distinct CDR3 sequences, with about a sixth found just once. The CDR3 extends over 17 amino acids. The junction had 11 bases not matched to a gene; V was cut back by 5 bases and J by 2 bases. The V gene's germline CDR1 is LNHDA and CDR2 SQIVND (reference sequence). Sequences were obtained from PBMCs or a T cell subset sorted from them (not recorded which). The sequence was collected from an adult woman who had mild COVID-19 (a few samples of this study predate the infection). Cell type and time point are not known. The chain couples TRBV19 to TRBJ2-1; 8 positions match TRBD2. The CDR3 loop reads CASSPRGSGRPYNEQFF. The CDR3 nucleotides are TGTGCCAGTAGTCCCCGGGGGAGCGGGAGACCCTACAATGAGCAGTTCTTC. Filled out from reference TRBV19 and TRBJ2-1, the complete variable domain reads DGGITQSPKYLFRKEGQNVTLSCEQNLNHDAMYWYRQDPGQGLRLIYYSQIVNDFQKGDIAEGYSVSREKKESFPLTVTSAQKNPTAFYLCASSPRGSGRPYNEQFFGPGTRLTVL.